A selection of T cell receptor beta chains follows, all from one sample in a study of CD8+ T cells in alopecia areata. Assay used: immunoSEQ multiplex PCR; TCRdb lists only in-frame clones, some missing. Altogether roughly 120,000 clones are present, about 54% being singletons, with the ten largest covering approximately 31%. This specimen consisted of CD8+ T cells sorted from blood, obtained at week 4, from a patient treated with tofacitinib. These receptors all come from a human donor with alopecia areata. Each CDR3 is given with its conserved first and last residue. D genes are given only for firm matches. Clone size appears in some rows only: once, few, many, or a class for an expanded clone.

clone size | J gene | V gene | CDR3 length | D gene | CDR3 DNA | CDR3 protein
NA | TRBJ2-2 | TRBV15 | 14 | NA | TGTGCCACCAGAGCTACGGCTGCGGGCGGGGAGCTGTTTTTT | CATRATAAGGELFF
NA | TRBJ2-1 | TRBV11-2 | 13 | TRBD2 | TGTGCCAGCAAAAAGCGGGGATACAATGAGCAGTTCTTC | CASKKRGYNEQFF
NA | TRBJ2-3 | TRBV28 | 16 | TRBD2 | TGTGCCAGCTCTCCGGGAGGAAGACCTAGCACAGATACGCAGTATTTT | CASSPGGRPSTDTQYF
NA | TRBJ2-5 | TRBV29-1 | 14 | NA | TGCAGCGTTGATGCGGTGCCTAACCAAGAGACCCAGTACTTC | CSVDAVPNQETQYF
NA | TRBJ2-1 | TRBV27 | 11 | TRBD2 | TGTGCCAGCAGCGGGGGGGATGAGCAGTTCTTC | CASSGGDEQFF
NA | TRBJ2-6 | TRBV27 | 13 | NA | TGTGCCAGCAGTTTTACTGGGGCCAACGTCCTGACTTTC | CASSFTGANVLTF
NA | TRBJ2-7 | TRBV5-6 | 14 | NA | TGTGCCAGCAGCTTGGTCGAGGGGAGTGACGAGCAGTACTTC | CASSLVEGSDEQYF
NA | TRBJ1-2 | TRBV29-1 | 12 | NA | TGCAGCCCTTTGAGGGGTAACTATGGCTACACCTTC | CSPLRGNYGYTF
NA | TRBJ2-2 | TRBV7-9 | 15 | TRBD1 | TGTGCCAGCAGCCCCCCGGGACAGTACACCGGGGAGCTGTTTTTT | CASSPPGQYTGELFF
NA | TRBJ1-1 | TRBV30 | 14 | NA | TGTGCCTGGAGTTCGGGGATGGGGAACACTGAAGCTTTCTTT | CAWSSGMGNTEAFF
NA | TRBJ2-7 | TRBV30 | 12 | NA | TGTGCCTGGATCCCGGGGATCGCCGAGCAGTACTTC | CAWIPGIAEQYF
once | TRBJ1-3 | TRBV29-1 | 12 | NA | TGCAGCGTTCGGGCAGCTGGAAACACCATATATTTT | CSVRAAGNTIYF
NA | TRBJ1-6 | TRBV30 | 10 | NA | TGTGCCTGGAGTGGATCCGGACTCCACTTT | CAWSGSGLHF
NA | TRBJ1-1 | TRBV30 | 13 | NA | TGTGCCTGGACCTGGACCGTGGGGACTGAAGCTTTCTTT | CAWTWTVGTEAFF
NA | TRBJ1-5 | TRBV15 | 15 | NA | TGTGCCACCAGCAGAGGAGGGAATAGCAATCAGCCCCAGCATTTT | CATSRGGNSNQPQHF
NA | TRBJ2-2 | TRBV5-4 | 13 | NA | TGTGCCAGCAGCCTTAGGGGGGCCGGGGAGCTGTTTTTT | CASSLRGAGELFF
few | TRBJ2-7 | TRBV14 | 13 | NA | TGTGCCAGCAGCCAAGATCTAGTATACGAGCAGTACTTC | CASSQDLVYEQYF
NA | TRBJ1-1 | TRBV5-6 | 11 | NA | TGTGCCAGCAGCTTGAGCACTGAAGCTTTCTTT | CASSLSTEAFF
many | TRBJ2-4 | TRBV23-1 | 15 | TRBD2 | TGCGCCAGCAGTCAGGCGGGGGGTGGAGGAAACATTCAGTACTTC | CASSQAGGGGNIQYF
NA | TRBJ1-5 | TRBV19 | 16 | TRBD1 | TGTGCCAGTAGTATAGAGGCAGGGGGCTACAATCAGCCCCAGCATTTT | CASSIEAGGYNQPQHF
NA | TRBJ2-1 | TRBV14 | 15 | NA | TGTGCCAGCAGCCAAGGTGGCCTTGGGTCAACTGAGCAGTTCTTC | CASSQGGLGSTEQFF
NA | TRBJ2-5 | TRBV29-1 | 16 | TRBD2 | TGCAGCGTTGACGCCGCCGGGACTAGCGGTCAAGAGACCCAGTACTTC | CSVDAAGTSGQETQYF
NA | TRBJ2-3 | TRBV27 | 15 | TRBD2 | TGTGCCAGCAGTATCAGCGGGGGGCTCACAGATACGCAGTATTTT | CASSISGGLTDTQYF
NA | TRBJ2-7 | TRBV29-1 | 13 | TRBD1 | TGCAGCGTTTCGGACAGGACCACCTACGAGCAGTACTTC | CSVSDRTTYEQYF
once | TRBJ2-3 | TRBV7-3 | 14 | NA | TGTGCCAGCAGCCCCTACCCTAGTTTAGATACGCAGTATTTT | CASSPYPSLDTQYF
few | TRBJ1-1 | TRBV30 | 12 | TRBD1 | TGTGCCTGCGGACAGGGAGGGACTGAAGCTTTCTTT | CACGQGGTEAFF
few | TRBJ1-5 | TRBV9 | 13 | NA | TGTGCCAGCAGTGCCGGGGGCAATCAGCCCCAGCATTTT | CASSAGGNQPQHF
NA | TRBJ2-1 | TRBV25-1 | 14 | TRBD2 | TGTGCCAGCAGTGAATATTCCGGGGGGGAAGAGCAGTTCTTC | CASSEYSGGEEQFF
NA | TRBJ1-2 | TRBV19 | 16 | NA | TGTGCCAGTAGTATCTGGCACAGGGAGGAGAGCTATGGCTACACCTTC | CASSIWHREESYGYTF
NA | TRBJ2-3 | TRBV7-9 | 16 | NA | TGTGCCAGCTCGCCCCCGCCCGGCACTAGCACAGATACGCAGTATTTT | CASSPPPGTSTDTQYF
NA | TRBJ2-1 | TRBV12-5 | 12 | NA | TGTGCTAGTGGCCCCAATTGGAATGAGCAGTTCTTC | CASGPNWNEQFF
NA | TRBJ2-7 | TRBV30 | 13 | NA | TGTGCCTGGAGTCCTCACTTCTCCTACGAGCAGTACTTC | CAWSPHFSYEQYF
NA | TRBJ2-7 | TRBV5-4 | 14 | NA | TGTGCCAGCAGTCCCGGGACTCAGCCCTACGAGCAGTACTTC | CASSPGTQPYEQYF
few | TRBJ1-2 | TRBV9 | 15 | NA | TGTGCCAGCAGCGTAGGCGGCCCCGGAGGCTATGGCTACACCTTC | CASSVGGPGGYGYTF
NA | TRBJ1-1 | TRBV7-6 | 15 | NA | TGTGCCAGCAGCTTGCGGGTCGCAGGCCACACTGAAGCTTTCTTT | CASSLRVAGHTEAFF
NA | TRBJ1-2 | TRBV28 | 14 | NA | TGTGCCAGCAGCCCCGTCTTCCTGGTCTATGGCTACACCTTC | CASSPVFLVYGYTF
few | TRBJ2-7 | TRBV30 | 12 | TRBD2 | TGTGCCTGGGGACTAGGCGTCGACGAGCAGTACTTC | CAWGLGVDEQYF
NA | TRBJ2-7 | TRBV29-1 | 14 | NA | TGCAGCGTTGGCGGAGACAGCGGCTCCTACGAGCAGTACTTC | CSVGGDSGSYEQYF
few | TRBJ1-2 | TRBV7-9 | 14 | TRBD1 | TGTGCCAGCAGTTCCGACAGGGGGGCCTATGGCTACACCTTC | CASSSDRGAYGYTF
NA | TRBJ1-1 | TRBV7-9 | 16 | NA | TGTGCCAGCAGCCTTCCTAGAGGGGACGGGAACACTGAAGCTTTCTTT | CASSLPRGDGNTEAFF
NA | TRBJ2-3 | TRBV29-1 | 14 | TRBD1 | TGCAGCGTTGCCGGGACAGGGGTCCGCGATACGCAGTATTTT | CSVAGTGVRDTQYF